These 28 T cell receptor beta chains originate from one sample sequenced in a study of blood T cell repertoires in COVID-19 (dated by TCRdb to 2019 to 2021). The receptor library was made with the immunoSEQ multiplex PCR assay. In TCRdb, the immuneACCESS table is reduced to in-frame sequences with V and J assigned. These tables do not hold every clone; where another copy was compared, an unresolved V gene accounts for under half, and the others remain unexplained. The sample profile shows some 110,000 clones; 80% to 85% of them were found once. 0.83% of the sample comes from the top ten. Sequencing was performed on peripheral blood. The source is a woman aged 70 to 79 with acute or convalescent COVID-19.

V is TRBV7-2 and J is TRBJ1-3; D might be TRBD1 (5 bases). The CDR3 is made up of 16 amino acids. Germline V CDR1 and CDR2: SGHTA, FQGNSA. Between the trimmed V and J ends, which lost 1 base and 0 bases, there was a span of 10 bases. CDR3 amino acids: CASSLGRANSGNTIYF. The CDR3 DNA follows: TGTGCCAGCAGCTTAGGCAGGGCAAACTCTGGAAACACCATATATTTT.

J is TRBJ2-7 and V is TRBV12-3 or TRBV12-4; 7 bases match TRBD2. The CDR3 loop spans 13 amino acids. The V gene end was trimmed by 8 bases and the J gene end by 4 bases; junction bases not matched to a gene: 8. The CDR3 sequence is CASGLSGLYEQYF. DNA for the CDR3: TGTGCCAGCGGGCTTAGCGGGCTATACGAGCAGTACTTC.

V and J are TRBV5-1 and TRBJ2-3; D is unclear. Trimming stripped 4 bases from V and 3 bases from J, with 9 bases between. CDR1 is SGHRS, CDR2 YFSETQ, per germline. The CDR3 is 13 residues long. The CDR3 nucleotides are TGCGCCAGCAGCGCGGCCCTGACAGATACGCAGTATTTT. This codes for CASSAALTDTQYF.

The V and J genes are TRBV5-1 and TRBJ2-1; 10 nucleotides match TRBD2. Germline V gene lookup returns CDR1 SGHRS and CDR2 YFSETQ. The ends lost 5 bases at V and 0 bases at J; junction bases unmatched: 5. CDR3 size: 16 residues. Written as DNA, the CDR3 is TGCGCCAGCAGACCACTAGCGGGGACCTCCTACAATGAGCAGTTCTTC. Its translation is CASRPLAGTSYNEQFF. Looking up the rest from reference TRBV5-1 and TRBJ2-1 gives the full variable domain: KAGVTQTPRYLIKTRGQQVTLSCSPISGHRSVSWYQQTPGQGLQFLFEYFSETQRNKGNFPGRFSGRQFSNSRSEMNVSTLELGDSALYLCASRPLAGTSYNEQFFGPGTRLTVL.

This chain links TRBV7-6 with TRBJ2-2, with 13 positions matching TRBD2. The germline V gene has CDR1 SGHVS and CDR2 FNYEAQ. J gave up 6 bases and V 6 bases, and 4 bases lay outside the gene matches. The CDR3 consists of 15 residues. The CDR3 is CASRPGLAGSGELFF. CDR3 DNA: TGTGCCAGCAGGCCGGGACTAGCGGGGTCCGGGGAGCTGTTTTTT.

The chain is built from TRBV9 and TRBJ2-1, with D possibly TRBD2 on 7 matching bases. Trimming pared 0 bases from V and 7 bases from J, leaving 14 bases between. There are 15 residues in the CDR3. Germline V gene sequence: CDR1 SGDLS, CDR2 YYNGEE. The CDR3 reads CASSVGGGLRNEQFF. CDR3 DNA: TGTGCCAGCAGCGTAGGCGGGGGCCTGAGGAATGAGCAGTTCTTC. The full variable domain, its missing parts supplied by reference TRBV9 and TRBJ2-1, is DSGVTQTPKHLITATGQRVTLRCSPRSGDLSVYWYQQSLDQGLQFLIQYYNGEERAKGNILERFSAQQFPDLHSELNLSSLELGDSALYFCASSVGGGLRNEQFFGPGTRLTVL.

The rearrangement joins TRBV7-8 to TRBJ2-5; tentatively, D is TRBD2 (5 bases). Trimming shortened V by 4 bases and J by 5 bases, and 20 bases separated the two germline ends. This CDR3 contains 16 residues. Germline assignment: CDR1 SGHVS and CDR2 FQNEAQ. DNA for the CDR3: TGTGCCAGCAGCTCAAGAGGACTTTCAATCATGGAGACCCAGTACTTC. This gives the protein CASSSRGLSIMETQYF.

This sequence joins TRBV5-8 and TRBJ1-4; 7 bases are shared with TRBD1. V was pared by 0 bases and J by 3 bases, with 2 bases of the junction left unmatched. The CDR3 loop spans 15 amino acids. Germline CDR1 reads SGHTS; CDR2 reads YDEGEE. CDR3 nucleotide sequence: TGTGCCAGCAGCTTGGGGGGACAGTCTAATGAAAAACTGTTTTTT. Its translation: CASSLGGQSNEKLFF. The complete variable domain, with remaining parts taken from reference TRBV5-8 and TRBJ1-4, reads EAGVTQSPTHLIKTRGQQATLRCSPISGHTSVYWYQQALGLGLQFLLWYDEGEERNRGNFPPRFSGRQFPNYSSELNVNALELEDSALYLCASSLGGQSNEKLFFGSGTQLSVL.

This clone appeared once. The chain links TRBV6-5 to TRBJ2-1, with TRBD2 matching over 7 bases. CDR3 length: 13 amino acids. After removal of 5 bases from V and 6 bases from J, the junction contained 4 bases not matched to a gene. Per germline, CDR1 MNHEY and CDR2 SVGAGI. In nucleotides, the CDR3 is TGTGCCAGCAGTCCTACTAGCGCCAATGAGCAGTTCTTC. Amino acid sequence: CASSPTSANEQFF.

The V gene is TRBV29-1, the J gene TRBJ2-1; TRBD1 aligns across 10 bases. The CDR3 is 14 amino acids. Per germline, CDR1 SQVTM and CDR2 ANQGSEA. J gave up 6 bases and V 6 bases, and 8 bases lay outside the gene matches. The DNA for the CDR3 is TGCAGCGTCCGGGACAGGGGACTGACCAATGAGCAGTTCTTC. Its translation is CSVRDRGLTNEQFF.

The gene calls are TRBV19 and TRBJ2-2; no clear D. CDR3 length equals 14 residues. Trimming took 4 bases from V and 6 from J, leaving 12 bases between them. Germline V lookup: CDR1 LNHDA, CDR2 SQIVND (reference sequence). CDR3 DNA: TGTGCCAGTAGTAAAACTACTATTCCCGGGGAGCTGTTTTTT. This encodes CASSKTTIPGELFF.

The CDR3 spells CASSQESGYGYTF. As DNA, the CDR3 is TGCGCCAGCAGCCAAGAGTCGGGGTATGGCTACACCTTC. The chain recombines TRBV4-1 with TRBJ1-2; D gene unclear. Germline V gene data show CDR1 as MGHRA and CDR2 as YSYEKL. The CDR3 has 13 amino acids. V was cut by 0 bases and J by 5 bases, with 7 bases left in between.

The genes are TRBV30 and TRBJ2-1, with TRBD2 matching over 7 bases. The V gene's germline CDR1 is GTSNPN and CDR2 SVGIG (reference sequence). V lost 0 bases, J lost 3 bases, and 5 bases stayed unmatched. The CDR3 runs 15 residues. The CDR3 bases are TGTGCCTGGAGTGTCGGACTAGAGGGCTACAATGAGCAGTTCTTC. Its translation is CAWSVGLEGYNEQFF.

V and J are TRBV19 and TRBJ2-1; possibly TRBD2 for D (6 bases). CDR1 is LNHDA and CDR2 is SQIVND in the germline V gene (reference sequence). The CDR3 has 15 residues. Trimming cost V 5 bases and J 6 bases, with 17 bases left between them. CDR3 residues: CASSPQPGLTNEQFF. The CDR3 coding sequence is TGTGCCAGTAGTCCTCAGCCGGGACTTACCAATGAGCAGTTCTTC.

The rearrangement uses TRBV2 and TRBJ1-6; TRBD1 is a possible D gene (6 bases). Germline CDR1 and CDR2: SNHLY and FYNNEI. The germline V and J ends were trimmed by 1 base and 10 bases, with 17 bases remaining between them. The CDR3 length is 16 residues. In DNA form, the CDR3 reads TGTGCCAGCAGTGAAGGCACAGGGCGCCTCAGCTCACCCCTCCACTTT. Encoded protein: CASSEGTGRLSSPLHF.

V is TRBV18 and J is TRBJ2-5, with 13 bases that match TRBD2. The CDR3 spans 18 residues. V shed 4 bases and J 5 bases; nucleotides not matched to a gene: 13. Looked up from germline, CDR1 is KGHSH and CDR2 is LQKENI. CDR3 region: CASSRQGSGTSGVETQYF. The CDR3 region has the DNA TGTGCCAGCTCACGACAGGGCTCCGGGACTAGCGGGGTGGAGACCCAGTACTTC.

J is TRBJ2-5 and V is TRBV11-3; D is possibly TRBD2 (5 bases). The V and J ends lost 1 base and 4 bases respectively, with 13 bases between them. This CDR3 has 15 amino acids. Germline lookup yields CDR1 SGHNT and CDR2 YENEEA. For the CDR3, the DNA is TGTGCCAGCAGCTTAGGAGGGAAACTGGGAGAGACCCAGTACTTC. It specifies CASSLGGKLGETQYF.

The chain employs TRBV5-5 and TRBJ2-7; D ambiguous. The CDR3 runs to 13 residues. V was shortened by 0 bases and J by 1 base, with 5 bases between the two germline ends. In germline, CDR1 is SGHKS, CDR2 YYEKEE (reference sequence). The CDR3 region is CASSLAPSYEQYF. The CDR3 nucleotides are TGTGCCAGCAGCTTGGCCCCGTCCTACGAGCAGTACTTC.

V usage is TRBV6-5 and J usage is TRBJ1-4, with 8 bases identical to TRBD1. The J segment lost 4 bases and the V segment lost 5 bases, leaving 6 bases of the junction unmatched. This CDR3 region has 15 residues. CDR1 and CDR2 from the germline V gene are MNHEY and SVGAGI. The CDR3 nucleotides are TGTGCCAGCAGTAAGACAGGGGAACATAATGAAAAACTGTTTTTT. Amino acid sequence: CASSKTGEHNEKLFF.

This sequence joins TRBV5-1 and TRBJ1-1, with TRBD1 matching over 7 bases. Per germline, CDR1 SGHRS and CDR2 YFSETQ. Trimming at V came to 4 bases and at J to 6 bases, leaving 3 bases not matched to a gene. This CDR3 has 12 amino acids. CDR3 in DNA: TGCGCCAGCAGCGCGGGGACAGCTGAAGCTTTCTTT. Translated: CASSAGTAEAFF.

The chain combines TRBV19 with TRBJ2-1, with TRBD2 identical over 10 bases. The CDR3 is 16 amino acids. Unmatched junction bases numbered 14, after V lost 10 bases and J lost 5 bases. Germline V gives CDR1 LNHDA, CDR2 SQIVND (reference sequence). The CDR3 DNA sequence: TGTGCCACTACCCCAGCTAGCGGGGGTTTTAACAATGAGCAGTTCTTC. This translates into CATTPASGGFNNEQFF.

The chain is built from TRBV19 and TRBJ1-5; D gene uncertain. The V and J ends lost 7 bases and 1 base respectively, with 17 bases between them. Germline V CDR1 and CDR2: LNHDA, SQIVND (reference sequence). The CDR3 covers 16 residues. The CDR3 here is CASTPLFSTSNQPQHF. In DNA, the CDR3 is TGTGCCAGTACCCCCCTTTTTTCTACGAGCAATCAGCCCCAGCATTTT.

This sequence joins TRBV2 and TRBJ2-1, with D perhaps matching TRBD2 (6 bases). The CDR3 spans 15 residues. Germline V CDR1 and CDR2: SNHLY, FYNNEI. Trimming took 4 bases from V and 7 from J, leaving 17 bases between them. CDR3 sequence reads: CASSAYTAGGNEQFF. CDR3 DNA: TGTGCCAGCAGTGCCTATACGGCAGGAGGGAATGAGCAGTTCTTC.

This chain links TRBV5-1 with TRBJ2-2, with 12 bases that match TRBD2. Germline CDR1 is SGHRS and CDR2 is YFSETQ. The CDR3 runs to 17 residues. V shed 1 base, J shed 5 bases, and the junction held 6 bases outside the gene matches. The CDR3 region has the DNA TGCGCCAGCAGCTTGATGGGGACTAGCGGGTTGACCGGGGAGCTGTTTTTT. Encoded protein: CASSLMGTSGLTGELFF.

The chain has TRBV19 and TRBJ2-2; 11 bases agree with TRBD2. V was pared by 3 bases and J by 6 bases, with 3 bases of the junction left unmatched. This CDR3 has 15 amino acids. Germline CDR1 LNHDA, CDR2 SQIVND (reference sequence). The CDR3 DNA reads TGTGCCAGTAGTATTTCTAGCGGGAGGCCCGGGGAGCTGTTTTTT. Its translation is CASSISSGRPGELFF. Full variable domain (outside the CDR3, taken from reference TRBV19 and TRBJ2-2): DGGITQSPKYLFRKEGQNVTLSCEQNLNHDAMYWYRQDPGQGLRLIYYSQIVNDFQKGDIAEGYSVSREKKESFPLTVTSAQKNPTAFYLCASSISSGRPGELFFGEGSRLTVL.

The gene calls are TRBV5-1 and TRBJ2-5; TRBD1 matches at 8 bases. Unmatched junction bases numbered 8, after V lost 5 bases and J lost 2 bases. The CDR3 runs 15 residues. In germline, CDR1 is SGHRS, CDR2 YFSETQ. CDR3 in DNA: TGCGCCAGCAGTTCCCCCGGGACAGGACAAGAGACCCAGTACTTC. This gives the protein CASSSPGTGQETQYF.

The gene calls are TRBV12-3 or TRBV12-4 and TRBJ2-7, with D maybe TRBD1 (5 bases). V was shortened by 7 bases and J by 5 bases, with 12 bases between the two germline ends. The CDR3 consists of 12 residues. This CDR3 reads CASTQKGDEQYF. CDR3 nucleotide sequence: TGTGCCAGCACCCAGAAAGGGGACGAGCAGTACTTC.

This clone was observed a few times. The J gene is TRBJ1-5, the V gene TRBV19; 9 bases fit TRBD1. The CDR3 totals 16 residues. Germline-derived CDR1 and CDR2 are LNHDA and SQIVND (reference sequence). Trimming removed 9 bases from V and 1 base from J; junction bases left unmatched: 10. The CDR3 DNA reads as TGTGCCAGCCGATGGACAGGGGACCGGAGCAATCAGCCCCAGCATTTT. It yields the protein CASRWTGDRSNQPQHF.